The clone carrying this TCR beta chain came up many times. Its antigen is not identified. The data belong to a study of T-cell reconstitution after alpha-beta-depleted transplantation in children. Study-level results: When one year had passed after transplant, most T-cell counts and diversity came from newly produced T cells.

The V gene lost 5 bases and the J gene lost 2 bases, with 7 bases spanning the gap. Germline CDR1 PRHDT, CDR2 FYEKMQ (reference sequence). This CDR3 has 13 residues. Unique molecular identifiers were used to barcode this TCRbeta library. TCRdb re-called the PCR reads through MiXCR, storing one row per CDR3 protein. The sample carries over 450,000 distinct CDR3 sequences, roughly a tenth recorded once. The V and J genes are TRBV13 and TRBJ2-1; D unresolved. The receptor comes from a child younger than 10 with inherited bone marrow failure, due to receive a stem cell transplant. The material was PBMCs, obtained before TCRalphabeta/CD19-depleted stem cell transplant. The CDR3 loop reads CASSRATYNEQFF. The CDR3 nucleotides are TGTGCCAGCAGCAGGGCGACCTACAATGAGCAGTTCTTC.